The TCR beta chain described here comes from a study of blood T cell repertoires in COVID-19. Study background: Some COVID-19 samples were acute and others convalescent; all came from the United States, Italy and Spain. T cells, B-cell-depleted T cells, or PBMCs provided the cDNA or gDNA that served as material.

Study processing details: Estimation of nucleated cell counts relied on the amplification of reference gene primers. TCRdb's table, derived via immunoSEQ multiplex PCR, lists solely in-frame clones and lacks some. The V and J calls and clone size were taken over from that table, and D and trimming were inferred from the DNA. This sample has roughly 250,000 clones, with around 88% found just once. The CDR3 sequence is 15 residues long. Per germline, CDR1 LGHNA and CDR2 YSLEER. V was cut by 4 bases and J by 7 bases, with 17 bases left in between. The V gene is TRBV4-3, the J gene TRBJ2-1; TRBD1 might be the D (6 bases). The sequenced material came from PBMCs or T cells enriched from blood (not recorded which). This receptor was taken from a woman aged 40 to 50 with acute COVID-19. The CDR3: CASSRMPGAENEQFF. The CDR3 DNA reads TGCGCCAGCAGCCGGATGCCAGGGGCGGAGAATGAGCAGTTCTTC.